This passage covers 21 T cell receptor beta chains from one sample sequenced in a study of blood T cell repertoires in COVID-19. The protocol was immunoSEQ multiplex PCR, while the TCRdb copy is restricted to in-frame clones and leaves out a portion. This table has around 200,000 clones, just under 90% appearing once. Material: peripheral blood. The source is a man aged 55 to 69 who had recovered from COVID-19.

The chain employs TRBV9 and TRBJ2-7, with a weak D call TRBD2 (5 bases). The CDR3 spans 14 residues. Trimming removed 3 bases at V and 4 bases at J, with 14 bases between. Germline CDR1 and CDR2: SGDLS and YYNGEE. DNA of the CDR3: TGTGCCAGCAGCGCAGGACTTATAGTTTACGAGCAGTACTTC. Encoded protein: CASSAGLIVYEQYF. The whole variable domain, remainder taken from reference TRBV9 and TRBJ2-7, is DSGVTQTPKHLITATGQRVTLRCSPRSGDLSVYWYQQSLDQGLQFLIQYYNGEERAKGNILERFSAQQFPDLHSELNLSSLELGDSALYFCASSAGLIVYEQYFGPGTRLTVT.

Details on this clone: The sample holds other DNA sequences that translate to the same CDR3. The chain carries TRBV19 and TRBJ2-7; maybe TRBD1 (5 bases). Per germline, CDR1 LNHDA and CDR2 SQIVND (reference sequence). V shed 2 bases and J shed 4 bases, with 6 bases lying between them. The CDR3 is made up of 12 amino acids. CDR3 in amino acids: CASSIQGYEQYF. The CDR3 nucleotides are TGTGCCAGTAGTATACAGGGTTACGAGCAGTACTTC.

This chain links TRBV9 with TRBJ1-5; D perhaps matches TRBD1 (5 bases). With 3 bases removed from V and 7 bases from J, the gap between germline ends came to 11 bases. The V gene's germline CDR1 is SGDLS and CDR2 YYNGEE. The CDR3 is 13 amino acids. CDR3 in DNA: TGTGCCAGCAGCGCTCAGGGTACGCAGCCCCAGCATTTT. Protein product: CASSAQGTQPQHF.

This chain uses TRBV28 with TRBJ1-1, with a weak D call TRBD1 (6 bases). The V and J ends lost 3 bases and 8 bases respectively, with 13 bases between them. The CDR3 sequence is 13 residues long. Germline V gene lookup returns CDR1 MDHEN and CDR2 SYDVKM. CDR3 coding DNA: TGTGCCAGCAGTTTCTCGGGGGGGCAAGAAGCTTTCTTT. Translating gives CASSFSGGQEAFF.

V and J are TRBV6-2 or TRBV6-3 and TRBJ2-5; D unresolved. This CDR3 is 13 amino acids long. V was pared by 6 bases and J by 5 bases, with 13 bases between. Germline V lookup: CDR1 MNHEY, CDR2 SVGEGT. CDR3: CASRYIAFETQYF. CDR3 sequence (DNA): TGTGCCAGCAGATACATTGCGTTCGAGACCCAGTACTTC.

This clone appeared a single time. The chain employs TRBV7-9 and TRBJ2-5; a possible D gene is TRBD1 (6 bases). The CDR3 runs 16 residues. CDR1 and CDR2 from the germline V gene are SEHNR and FQNEAQ (reference sequence). V lost 1 base and J lost 1, with 13 bases in between. The CDR3 DNA follows: TGTGCCAGCAGCTTAGGGTCTGGGACAACCCAAGAGACCCAGTACTTC. Protein sequence: CASSLGSGTTQETQYF.

The rearrangement links TRBV9 to TRBJ2-5; 11 bases map to TRBD1. With V trimmed by 4 bases and J by 2 bases, 4 bases remained unmatched. CDR1 is SGDLS, CDR2 YYNGEE, per germline. The CDR3 is 15 residues long. CDR3 residues: CASSPGDRGQETQYF. CDR3 bases: TGTGCCAGCAGCCCCGGGGACAGGGGGCAAGAGACCCAGTACTTC.

The genes are TRBV3-1 (or the pseudogene TRBV3-2) and TRBJ2-7; D possibly corresponds to TRBD1 (5 bases). The V end was cut by 1 base, the J end by 5 bases, with 15 bases between. The CDR3 consists of 15 residues. Germline assignment: CDR1 LGHDT and CDR2 YNNKEL (reference sequence). As DNA, the CDR3 is TGTGCCAGCAGCCAAGGGGTTCCTTTGGACAACGAGCAGTACTTC. Translation: CASSQGVPLDNEQYF.

The V call is TRBV25-1, the J call TRBJ1-4; 8 nucleotides match TRBD1. With V trimmed by 5 bases and J by 3 bases, 2 bases remained unmatched. Germline assignment: CDR1 MGHDK and CDR2 SYGVNS. The CDR3 loop spans 14 amino acids. The CDR3 sequence is CASSQGAPNEKLFF. The CDR3 DNA sequence: TGTGCCAGCAGTCAGGGGGCACCTAATGAAAAACTGTTTTTT.

The rearrangement links TRBV11-2 to TRBJ1-2; D possibly corresponds to TRBD1 (5 bases). The V and J ends lost 5 bases and 0 bases respectively, with 13 bases between them. The CDR3 runs 15 residues. Germline V CDR1 and CDR2: SGHAT, FQNNGV. The chain's CDR3 is CASSVTGPANYGYTF. CDR3 DNA: TGTGCCAGCAGCGTAACAGGTCCAGCTAACTATGGCTACACCTTC.

The V and J genes are TRBV7-3 and TRBJ2-2; D may be TRBD1 (6 bases). Trimming stripped 4 bases from V and 0 bases from J, with 12 bases between. The CDR3 runs to 16 residues. Germline CDR1 reads SGHTA; CDR2 reads FQGTGA. The CDR3 is CASSSRTVANTGELFF. The CDR3 bases are TGTGCCAGCAGCTCTCGGACAGTCGCGAACACCGGGGAGCTGTTTTTT.

DNA of the CDR3: TGTGCCAGCAGCTTGACGGTAGGGGTAGCCAAAAACATTCAGTACTTC. Residues: CASSLTVGVAKNIQYF. This sequence joins TRBV7-9 and TRBJ2-4; TRBD1 is a possible D gene (5 bases). Trimming took 3 bases from V and 0 from J, leaving 12 bases between them. From germline, CDR1 is SEHNR and CDR2 FQNEAQ (reference sequence). There are 16 residues in the CDR3.

The chain links TRBV28 to TRBJ1-2; no firm D call. This CDR3 has 12 residues. V was shortened by 6 bases and J by 4 bases, with 9 bases between the two germline ends. Germline CDR1 and CDR2: MDHEN and SYDVKM. Written as DNA, the CDR3 is TGTGCCAGCAGCTCCGGACTCTATGGCTACACCTTC. Its protein is CASSSGLYGYTF.

This chain uses TRBV5-6 with TRBJ1-2, with TRBD1 matching 8 bases. Germline V gene data show CDR1 as SGHDT and CDR2 as YYEEEE. This CDR3 has 14 amino acids. The ends lost 1 base at V and 6 bases at J; junction bases unmatched: 5. CDR3 sequence reads: CASSLRTGYNGYTF. Written as DNA, the CDR3 is TGTGCCAGCAGCTTGAGGACAGGGTATAATGGCTACACCTTC.

The chain joins TRBV5-1 to TRBJ1-2, with D perhaps matching TRBD1 (5 bases). Trimming shortened V by 0 bases and J by 5 bases, and 8 bases separated the two germline ends. CDR3 length: 13 amino acids. The V gene's germline CDR1 is SGHRS and CDR2 YFSETQ. Written as DNA, the CDR3 is TGCGCCAGCAGCTTGGAGGGGTTATATGGCTACACCTTC. It yields the protein CASSLEGLYGYTF. Variable domain in full (rest from reference TRBV5-1 and TRBJ1-2): KAGVTQTPRYLIKTRGQQVTLSCSPISGHRSVSWYQQTPGQGLQFLFEYFSETQRNKGNFPGRFSGRQFSNSRSEMNVSTLELGDSALYLCASSLEGLYGYTFGSGTRLTVV.

This rearrangement joins TRBV19 to TRBJ1-1; D is perhaps TRBD1 (6 bases). The germline gives CDR1 LNHDA, CDR2 SQIVND (reference sequence). V was trimmed by 8 bases and J by 3 bases, leaving 10 bases between them. CDR3 length equals 12 residues. DNA for the CDR3: TGTGCCAGTGACCCAGGGGACACTGAAGCTTTCTTT. Its translation: CASDPGDTEAFF.

The chain links TRBV5-4 to TRBJ1-5; 11 nucleotides agree with TRBD1. CDR3 length: 19 amino acids. Germline V gives CDR1 SGHNT, CDR2 YYREEE (reference sequence). The V and J ends lost 4 bases and 0 bases, in that order; junction bases with no gene match: 12. CDR3 in amino acids: CASSLAGTGGLTSNQPQHF. The CDR3 nucleotides read TGTGCCAGCAGCCTGGCCGGGACAGGGGGATTAACTAGCAATCAGCCCCAGCATTTT.

The chain joins TRBV9 to TRBJ1-6; TRBD1 might be the D (6 bases). CDR3 length: 19 residues. V lost 4 bases and J 7 bases, leaving 27 bases between the germline ends. Germline assignment: CDR1 SGDLS and CDR2 YYNGEE. In DNA form, the CDR3 reads TGTGCCAGCAGCCCACGGTTGGGGGCAGGGGAGTATATGAATTCACCCCTCCACTTT. It specifies CASSPRLGAGEYMNSPLHF.

This sequence joins TRBV27 and TRBJ2-1; TRBD2 agrees at 14 bases. V was clipped by 5 bases and J by 4 bases; unmatched bases: 1. The CDR3 is 15 residues long. CDR1 is MNHEY, CDR2 SMNVEV, per germline (reference sequence). CDR3 coding DNA: TGTGCCAGCAGTCGACTAGCGGGGGGGTACAATGAGCAGTTCTTC. It yields the protein CASSRLAGGYNEQFF.

This clone is a singleton in its sample. This chain connects TRBV24-1 to TRBJ1-4; 10 bases line up with TRBD1. This CDR3 spans 14 amino acids. J gave up 5 bases and V 9 bases, and 5 bases lay outside the gene matches. The germline V gene has CDR1 KGHDR and CDR2 SFDVKD. The CDR3 protein is CATGETGGNEKLFF. The DNA for the CDR3 is TGTGCCACCGGAGAGACAGGGGGCAATGAAAAACTGTTTTTT.

The chain links TRBV5-5 to TRBJ2-5; D perhaps matches TRBD1 (6 bases). Trimming removed 3 bases at V and 4 bases at J, with 13 bases between. The CDR3 covers 14 residues. Germline CDR1 and CDR2: SGHKS and YYEKEE (reference sequence). The CDR3 nucleotides are TGTGCCAGCAGCTCCTTACAGGGTGGAGAGACCCAGTACTTC. This translates into CASSSLQGGETQYF. Filled out from reference TRBV5-5 and TRBJ2-5, the complete variable domain reads DAGVTQSPTHLIKTRGQQVTLRCSPISGHKSVSWYQQVLGQGPQFIFQYYEKEERGRGNFPDRFSARQFPNYSSELNVNALLLGDSALYLCASSSLQGGETQYFGPGTRLLVL.